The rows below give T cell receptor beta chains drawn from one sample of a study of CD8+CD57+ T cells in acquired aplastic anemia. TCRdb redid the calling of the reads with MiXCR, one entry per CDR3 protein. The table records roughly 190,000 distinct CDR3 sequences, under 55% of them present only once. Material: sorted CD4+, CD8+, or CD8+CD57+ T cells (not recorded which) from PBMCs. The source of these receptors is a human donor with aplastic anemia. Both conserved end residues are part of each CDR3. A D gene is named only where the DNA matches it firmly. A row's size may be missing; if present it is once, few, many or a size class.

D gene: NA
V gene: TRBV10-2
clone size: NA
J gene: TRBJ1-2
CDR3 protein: CASTAGQSLGGYTF
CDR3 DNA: TGCGCCAGCACCGCGGGACAATCCCTCGGAGGCTACACCTTC

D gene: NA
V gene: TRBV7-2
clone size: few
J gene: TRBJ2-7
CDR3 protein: CASRLLGYEQYF
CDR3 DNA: TGTGCCAGCAGGCTCCTAGGTTACGAGCAGTACTTC

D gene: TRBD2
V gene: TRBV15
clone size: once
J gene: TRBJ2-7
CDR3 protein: CATSRDRVAGLAGTDYEQYF
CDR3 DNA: TGTGCCACCAGCAGAGATCGGGTAGCGGGACTAGCGGGAACGGACTACGAGCAGTACTTC

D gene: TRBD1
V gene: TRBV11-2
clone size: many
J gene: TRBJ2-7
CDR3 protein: CASSFGGQGRVQYF
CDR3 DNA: TGTGCCAGCAGCTTCGGGGGACAGGGGAGGGTGCAGTACTTC

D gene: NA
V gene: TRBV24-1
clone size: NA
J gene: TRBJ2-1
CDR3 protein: CATSVGLNNEQFF
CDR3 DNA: TGTGCCACCAGTGTGGGTCTCAACAATGAGCAGTTCTTC

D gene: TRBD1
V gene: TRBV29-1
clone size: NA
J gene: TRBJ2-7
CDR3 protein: CSARDRDYEQYF
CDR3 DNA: TGCAGCGCCCGGGACAGAGACTACGAGCAGTACTTC

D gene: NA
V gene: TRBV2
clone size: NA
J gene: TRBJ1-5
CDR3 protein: CASSENRINRPQHF
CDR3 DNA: TGTGCCAGCAGTGAGAACCGTATCAATCGGCCCCAGCATTTT

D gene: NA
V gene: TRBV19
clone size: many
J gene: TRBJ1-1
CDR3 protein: CASSIGGGGNTEAFF
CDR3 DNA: TGTGCCAGTAGTATAGGGGGCGGGGGGAACACTGAAGCTTTCTTT

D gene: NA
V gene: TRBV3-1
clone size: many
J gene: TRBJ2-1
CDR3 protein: CASSQEAEQFF
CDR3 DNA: TGTGCCAGCAGCCAAGAGGCAGAGCAGTTCTTC

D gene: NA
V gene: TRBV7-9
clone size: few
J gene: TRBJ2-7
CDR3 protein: CASSPDGLYEQYF
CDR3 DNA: TGTGCCAGCAGCCCGGATGGGCTCTACGAGCAGTACTTC

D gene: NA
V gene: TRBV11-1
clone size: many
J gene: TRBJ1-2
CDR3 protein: CASSSPSGWGGGGYTF
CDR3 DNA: TGTGCCAGCAGCTCTCCATCCGGCTGGGGGGGAGGTGGCTACACCTTC

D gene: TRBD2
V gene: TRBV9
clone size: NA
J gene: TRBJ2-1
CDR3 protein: CANSGGANEQFF
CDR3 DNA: TGTGCCAACAGCGGGGGGGCCAATGAGCAGTTCTTC

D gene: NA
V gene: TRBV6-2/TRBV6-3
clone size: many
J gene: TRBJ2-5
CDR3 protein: CASRYPGTVQETQYF
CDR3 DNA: TGTGCCAGCAGGTACCCTGGGACGGTACAAGAGACCCAGTACTTC

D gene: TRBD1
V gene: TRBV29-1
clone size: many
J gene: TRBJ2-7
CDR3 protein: CSARDRSVVEQYF
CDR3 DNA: TGCAGCGCCAGGGACAGGTCGGTGGTCGAGCAGTACTTC

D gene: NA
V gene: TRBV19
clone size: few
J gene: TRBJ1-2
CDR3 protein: CASRDLNYGYTF
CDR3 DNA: TGTGCCAGCCGGGACCTTAACTATGGCTACACCTTC

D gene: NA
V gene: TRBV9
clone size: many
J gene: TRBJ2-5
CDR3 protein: CASSVRPTWDQPETQYF
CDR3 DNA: TGTGCCAGCAGCGTAAGGCCGACCTGGGATCAGCCAGAGACCCAGTACTTC

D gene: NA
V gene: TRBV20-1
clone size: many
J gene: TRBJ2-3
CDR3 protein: CSARDWGTSRGTDTQYF
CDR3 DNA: TGCAGTGCTAGAGATTGGGGCACCTCAAGGGGGACAGATACGCAGTATTTT

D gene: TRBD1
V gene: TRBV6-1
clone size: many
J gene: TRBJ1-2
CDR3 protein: CASSERDRSYGYTF
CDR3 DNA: TGTGCCAGCAGTGAAAGGGACAGGAGCTATGGCTACACCTTC

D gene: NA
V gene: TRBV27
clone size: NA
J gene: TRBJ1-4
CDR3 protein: CASSLAGSEKLFF
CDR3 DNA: TGTGCCAGCAGCTTGGCCGGGTCTGAAAAACTGTTTTTT

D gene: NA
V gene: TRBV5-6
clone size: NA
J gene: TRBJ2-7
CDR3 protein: CASIKTAWGPSSEQYF
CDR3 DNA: TGTGCCAGCATCAAAACCGCCTGGGGCCCCTCTAGTGAGCAGTACTTC

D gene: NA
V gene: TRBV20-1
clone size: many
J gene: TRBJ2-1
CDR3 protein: CSSQRGKNEQFF
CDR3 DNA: TGCAGTTCCCAGAGGGGCAAAAATGAGCAGTTCTTC

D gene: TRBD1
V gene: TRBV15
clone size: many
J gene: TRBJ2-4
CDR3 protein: CATSSDRGPSIQYF
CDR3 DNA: TGTGCCACCAGCAGCGACAGGGGGCCTAGCATTCAGTACTTC

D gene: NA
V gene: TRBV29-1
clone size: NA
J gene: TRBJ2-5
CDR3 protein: CSTAGQIQETQYF
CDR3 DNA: TGCAGCACCGCGGGACAGATCCAAGAGACCCAGTACTTC

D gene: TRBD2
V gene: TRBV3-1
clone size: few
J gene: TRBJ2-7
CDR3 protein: CASSIPSGSIPYF
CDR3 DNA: TGTGCCAGCAGCATCCCTAGCGGGAGTATCCCCTACTTC

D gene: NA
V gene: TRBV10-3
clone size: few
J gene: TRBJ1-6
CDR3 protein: CAISPGQDNSPLHF
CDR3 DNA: TGTGCCATCAGTCCTGGACAAGATAATTCACCCCTCCACTTT

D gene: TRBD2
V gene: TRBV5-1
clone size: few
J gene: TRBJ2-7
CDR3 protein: CASSLEASGGYEQYF
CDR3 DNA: TGCGCCAGCAGCTTGGAGGCTAGCGGGGGGTACGAGCAGTACTTC

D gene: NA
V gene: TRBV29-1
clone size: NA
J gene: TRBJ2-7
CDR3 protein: CSVRTSYEQYF
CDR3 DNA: TGCAGCGTCAGGACTTCCTACGAGCAGTACTTC

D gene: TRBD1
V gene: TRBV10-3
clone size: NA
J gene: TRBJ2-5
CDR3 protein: CAISGPPRQGIETQYF
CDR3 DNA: TGTGCCATCAGTGGACCCCCAAGACAGGGCATAGAGACCCAGTACTTC

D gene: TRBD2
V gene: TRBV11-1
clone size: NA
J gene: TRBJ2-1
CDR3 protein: CASSQEGSGSSIDEQFF
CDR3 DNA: TGTGCCAGCAGCCAGGAGGGGAGCGGGAGTTCGATCGATGAGCAGTTCTTC

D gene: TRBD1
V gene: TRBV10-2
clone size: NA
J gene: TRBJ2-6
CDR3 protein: CASSERTGESGANVLTF
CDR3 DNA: TGCGCCAGCAGTGAGAGGACAGGGGAATCCGGGGCCAACGTCCTGACTTTC

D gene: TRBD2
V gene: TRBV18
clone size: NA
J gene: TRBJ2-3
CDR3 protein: CASSPKAGGRDTQYF
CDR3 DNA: TGTGCCAGCTCACCAAAGGCGGGAGGTCGGGATACGCAGTATTTT

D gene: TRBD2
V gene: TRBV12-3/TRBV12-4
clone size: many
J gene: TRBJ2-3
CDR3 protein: CASSPPSGTSTDTQYF
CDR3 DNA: TGTGCCAGCAGTCCCCCCAGCGGGACTAGCACAGATACGCAGTATTTT

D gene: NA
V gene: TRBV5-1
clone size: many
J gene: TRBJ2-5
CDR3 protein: CASSPPGSWETQYF
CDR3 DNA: TGCGCCAGCAGCCCCCCAGGGTCGTGGGAGACCCAGTACTTC

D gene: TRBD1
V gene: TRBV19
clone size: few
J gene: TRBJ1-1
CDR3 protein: CASSSRDRLFDTEAFF
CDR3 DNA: TGTGCCAGTAGTAGCCGGGACAGGCTGTTTGACACTGAAGCTTTCTTT

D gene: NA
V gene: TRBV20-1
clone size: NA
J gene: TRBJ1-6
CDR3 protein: CSANAPGKSPLHF
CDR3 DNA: TGCAGTGCTAATGCCCCAGGGAAATCACCCCTCCACTTT

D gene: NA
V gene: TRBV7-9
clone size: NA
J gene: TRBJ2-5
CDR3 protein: CASTGLGKQYF
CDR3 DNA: TGTGCCAGCACGGGGTTGGGAAAGCAGTACTTC

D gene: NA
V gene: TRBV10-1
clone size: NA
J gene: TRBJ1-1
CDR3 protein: CASSDTFDTEAFF
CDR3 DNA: TGCGCCAGCAGTGATACCTTTGACACTGAAGCTTTCTTT

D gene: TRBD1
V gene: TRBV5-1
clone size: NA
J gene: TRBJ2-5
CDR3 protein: CASSLRSTGGGETQYF
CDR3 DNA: TGCGCCAGCAGCTTGAGGAGCACAGGGGGCGGAGAGACCCAGTACTTC

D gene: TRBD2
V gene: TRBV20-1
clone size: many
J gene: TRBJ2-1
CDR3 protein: CSASTPSGRGSPNEQFF
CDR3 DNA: TGCAGTGCTAGTACTCCTAGCGGGAGGGGATCCCCCAATGAGCAGTTCTTC

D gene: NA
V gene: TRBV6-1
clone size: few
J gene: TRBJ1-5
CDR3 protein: CASSVAGTWMTNQPQHF
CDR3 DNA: TGTGCCAGCAGTGTCGCAGGTACCTGGATGACCAATCAGCCCCAGCATTTT

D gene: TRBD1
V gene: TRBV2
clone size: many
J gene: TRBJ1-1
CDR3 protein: CARESYGQGRTEAFF
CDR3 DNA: TGTGCCAGGGAGAGTTACGGACAGGGGAGGACTGAAGCTTTCTTT

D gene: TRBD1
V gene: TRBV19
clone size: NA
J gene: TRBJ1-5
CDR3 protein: CASDRARGNQPQHF
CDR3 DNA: TGTGCCAGCGACAGGGCTCGTGGCAATCAGCCCCAGCATTTT

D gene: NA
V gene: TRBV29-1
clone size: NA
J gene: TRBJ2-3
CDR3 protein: CSVTGLSTDTQYF
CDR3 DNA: TGCAGCGTTACCGGACTGAGCACAGATACGCAGTATTTT

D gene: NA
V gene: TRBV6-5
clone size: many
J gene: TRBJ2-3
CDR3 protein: CASSYRASDTQYF
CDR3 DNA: TGTGCCAGCAGTTACAGGGCCTCAGATACGCAGTATTTT

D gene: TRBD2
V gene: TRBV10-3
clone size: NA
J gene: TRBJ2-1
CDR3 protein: CAIRKTSGRFDEQFF
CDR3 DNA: TGTGCCATCAGGAAGACTAGCGGGAGGTTCGATGAGCAGTTCTTC

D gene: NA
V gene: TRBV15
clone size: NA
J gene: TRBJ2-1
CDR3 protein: CATSRVAGARDEQFF
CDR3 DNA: TGTGCCACCAGCAGAGTAGCTGGTGCAAGGGATGAGCAGTTCTTC

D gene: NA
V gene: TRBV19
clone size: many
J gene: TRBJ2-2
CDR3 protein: CASPLLVRKTGELFF
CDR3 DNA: TGTGCCAGCCCCCTCCTGGTAAGAAAAACCGGGGAGCTGTTTTTT

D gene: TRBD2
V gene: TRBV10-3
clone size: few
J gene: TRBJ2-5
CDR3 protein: CAISFTSAPQYF
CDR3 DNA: TGTGCCATCAGTTTTACTAGCGCACCCCAGTACTTC

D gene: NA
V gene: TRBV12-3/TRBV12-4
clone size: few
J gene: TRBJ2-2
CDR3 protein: CASSFRLTLRTGELFF
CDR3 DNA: TGTGCCAGCAGTTTCCGCTTGACACTTCGCACCGGGGAGCTGTTTTTT

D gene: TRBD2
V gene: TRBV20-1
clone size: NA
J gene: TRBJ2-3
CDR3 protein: CSAKLAGGTDTQYF
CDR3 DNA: TGCAGTGCTAAGCTAGCGGGGGGCACAGATACGCAGTATTTT

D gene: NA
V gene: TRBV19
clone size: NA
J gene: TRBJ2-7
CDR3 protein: CASSSPGHTYEQYF
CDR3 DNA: TGTGCCAGTAGTTCGCCGGGACATACCTACGAGCAGTACTTC

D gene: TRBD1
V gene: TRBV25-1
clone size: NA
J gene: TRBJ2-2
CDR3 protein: CASHRGTGELFF
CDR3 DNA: TGTGCCAGTCACAGGGGCACCGGGGAGCTGTTTTTT